This note documents a single TCR beta chain sequence. What it binds is unknown. This entry belongs to a study of coeliac disease. One frozen approximately 500,000-cell aliquot per fraction was sequenced. Study results and caveats: Largely private TRB repertoires meant most sequences were sample-unique. Active celiac intraepithelial and lamina propria samples had lower TRB and TRG clonality than control samples.

Per germline, CDR1 SGHVS and CDR2 FNYEAQ. The CDR3 consists of 17 residues. Trimming cost V 3 bases and J 4 bases; bases outside gene matches: 12. Here immunoSEQ multiplex PCR was the method, and the copy in TCRdb shows in-frame clones only, minus some. The sample consists of about 8,000 clones, about three fifths of them appearing once. This receptor was identified in an older woman with celiac disease. The sample consisted of intraepithelial lymphocytes from the gut. This chain connects TRBV7-6 to TRBJ2-7; 10 bases align to TRBD1. The CDR3 here is CASSFGVAGTGVYEQYF. In nucleotides, the CDR3 is TGTGCCAGCAGCTTCGGGGTAGCCGGGACAGGGGTATACGAGCAGTACTTC.